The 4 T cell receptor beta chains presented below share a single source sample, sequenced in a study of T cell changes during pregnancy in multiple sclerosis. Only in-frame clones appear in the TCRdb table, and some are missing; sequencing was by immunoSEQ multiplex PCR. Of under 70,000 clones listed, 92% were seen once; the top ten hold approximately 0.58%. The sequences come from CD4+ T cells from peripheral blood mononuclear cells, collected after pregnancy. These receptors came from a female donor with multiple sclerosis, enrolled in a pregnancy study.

In DNA form, the CDR3 reads TGTGCCTGGAGTGTAACGGCGGCTGGGGGCTACACCTTC. Its protein is CAWSVTAAGGYTF. V is TRBV30 and J is TRBJ1-2; the D is unclear. Trimming took 0 bases from V and 8 from J, leaving 13 bases between them. The CDR3 consists of 13 residues. Germline V gene lookup returns CDR1 GTSNPN and CDR2 SVGIG (reference sequence).

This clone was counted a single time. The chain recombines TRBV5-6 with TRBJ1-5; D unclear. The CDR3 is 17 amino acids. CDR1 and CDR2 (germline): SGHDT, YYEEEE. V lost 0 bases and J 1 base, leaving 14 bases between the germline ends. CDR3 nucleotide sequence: TGTGCCAGCAGCTTGGGCGAGACCAGGCTGAGCAATCAGCCCCAGCATTTT. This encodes CASSLGETRLSNQPQHF.

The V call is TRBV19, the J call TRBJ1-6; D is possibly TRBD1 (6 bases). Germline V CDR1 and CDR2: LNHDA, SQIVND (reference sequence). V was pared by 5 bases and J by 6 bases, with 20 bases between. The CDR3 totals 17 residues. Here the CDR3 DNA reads TGTGCCAGTAGTGCCCGGACAGCGGCCTCGGTTAATTCACCCCTCCACTTT. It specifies CASSARTAASVNSPLHF.

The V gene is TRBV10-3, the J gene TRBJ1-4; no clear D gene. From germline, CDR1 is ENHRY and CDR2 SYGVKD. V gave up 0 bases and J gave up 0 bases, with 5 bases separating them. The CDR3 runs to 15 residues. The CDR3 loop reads CAISESVATNEKLFF. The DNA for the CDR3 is TGTGCCATCAGTGAGTCGGTAGCAACTAATGAAAAACTGTTTTTT.